This entry is about one TCR beta chain. The data stem from a study of blood T cell repertoires in COVID-19. The overall study: The study drew acute and convalescent COVID-19 samples from the United States, Italy and Spain. Sample material is recorded as cDNA or gDNA derived from T cells, B-cell-depleted T cells, or PBMCs.

Authors' data handling: Cell counts per sample came from amplifying reference gene primers. Clones were sequenced by immunoSEQ multiplex PCR, and TCRdb holds only the in-frame ones, with some missing. That table supplies the V and J calls and clone size; D and trimming were determined from the DNA. The table lists about 190,000 clones, about 85% of them singletons. Germline loops: CDR1 SEHNR, CDR2 FQNEAQ (reference sequence). V shed 4 bases, J shed 5 bases, and the junction held 8 bases outside the gene matches. The CDR3 contains 16 residues. The chain combines TRBV7-9 with TRBJ2-4, with 10 bases aligning to TRBD2. This receptor was obtained from a man in his 60s with active or convalescent COVID-19. Sequencing was performed on peripheral blood. The CDR3 sequence: CASSSYPSGGENIQYF. CDR3 nucleotide sequence: TGTGCCAGCAGCTCCTACCCCAGCGGGGGGGAAAACATTCAGTACTTC.